These 4 T cell receptor beta chains were sequenced from one sample in a study of blood T cell repertoires in COVID-19. Assay: immunoSEQ multiplex PCR; the TCRdb copy retains only in-frame clones and omits some. In the table there are 55,000 to 65,000 clones, around 88% of which are singletons. Sequencing used peripheral blood. These receptors came from a man in his sixties with acute or convalescent COVID-19.

The sample holds one count of this clone. The V gene is TRBV7-9, the J gene TRBJ1-1, with D unclear. The germline V gene encodes CDR1 SEHNR and CDR2 FQNEAQ (reference sequence). This CDR3 is built from 14 residues. Trimming took 1 base from V and 0 from J, leaving 6 bases between them. The CDR3 coding sequence is TGTGCCAGCAGCTTAGAAAACATGAACACTGAAGCTTTCTTT. Amino acid sequence: CASSLENMNTEAFF.

The chain recombines TRBV12-3 or TRBV12-4 with TRBJ2-7; tentative D call: TRBD1 (5 bases). The CDR3 is made up of 13 amino acids. V was cut by 4 bases and J by 1 base, with 8 bases left in between. CDR3 nucleotide sequence: TGTGCCAGCAGTTCACAGGAGTCCTACGAGCAGTACTTC. Amino acid sequence: CASSSQESYEQYF.

V is TRBV30 and J is TRBJ2-1; 14 bases line up with TRBD2. This CDR3 comprises 14 residues. The V gene's germline CDR1 is GTSNPN and CDR2 SVGIG (reference sequence). Trimming took 4 bases from V and 6 from J; bases not matched to a gene: 2. CDR3 sequence reads: CAWKGLAGGNEQFF. The CDR3 DNA is TGTGCCTGGAAAGGACTAGCGGGAGGCAATGAGCAGTTCTTC.

The gene calls are TRBV28 and TRBJ1-4; D is ambiguous. This CDR3 has 16 residues. Trimming took 2 bases from V and 11 from J, leaving 21 bases between them. Germline CDR1 and CDR2: MDHEN and SYDVKM. CDR3 in amino acids: CASSLRRRLATPKLFF. The CDR3 DNA is TGTGCCAGCAGTTTACGAAGGAGGCTCGCCACCCCGAAACTGTTTTTT.